A selection of T cell receptor beta chains follows, all from one sample in a study of graft-versus-host responses after intestinal transplantation. Libraries were prepared by immunoSEQ multiplex PCR; TCRdb keeps only in-frame clonotypes and omits some of them. Of about 20,000 clones in the sample, about 89% were seen once. The sample was bone marrow, taken roughly 130 days after transplant. These receptors originate from a human patient who received an intestinal transplant, so some T cells may come from the graft donor. The CDR3 runs from the conserved cysteine through the conserved F or W. Fields, in order: J gene, D gene, V gene, clone size, CDR3 protein, CDR3 DNA. A D gene is named only where the DNA matches it firmly. The size field is filled for only some rows; it gives once, few, many or a size class.

j_gene: TRBJ2-7; d_gene: TRBD2; v_gene: TRBV6-5; abundance: NA; CDR3aa: CASSRGAGGPIEQYF; CDR3nt: TGTGCCAGCAGTCGCGGAGCGGGAGGGCCCATCGAGCAGTACTTC
j_gene: TRBJ2-1; d_gene: NA; v_gene: TRBV29-1; abundance: NA; CDR3aa: CSVESSRYEQFF; CDR3nt: TGCAGCGTTGAATCCAGTCGGTATGAGCAGTTCTTC
j_gene: TRBJ2-7; d_gene: NA; v_gene: TRBV10-2; abundance: NA; CDR3aa: CASSERREPGEQYF; CDR3nt: TGCGCCAGCAGTGAGCGGAGGGAACCCGGCGAGCAGTACTTC
j_gene: TRBJ2-5; d_gene: TRBD2; v_gene: TRBV12-5; abundance: few; CDR3aa: CASGLTSGQETQYF; CDR3nt: TGTGCTAGTGGTTTGACTAGCGGGCAAGAGACCCAGTACTTC
j_gene: TRBJ1-4; d_gene: NA; v_gene: TRBV15; abundance: few; CDR3aa: CATSREVIGEKLFF; CDR3nt: TGTGCCACCAGCAGAGAGGTAATAGGTGAAAAACTGTTTTTT
j_gene: TRBJ2-7; d_gene: TRBD1; v_gene: TRBV6-5; abundance: NA; CDR3aa: CASSRQGAQAYEQYF; CDR3nt: TGTGCCAGCAGTCGACAGGGGGCGCAGGCTTACGAGCAGTACTTC
j_gene: TRBJ2-3; d_gene: NA; v_gene: TRBV9; abundance: NA; CDR3aa: CASSVSGSTDTQYF; CDR3nt: TGTGCCAGCAGCGTAAGTGGATCCACAGATACGCAGTATTTT
j_gene: TRBJ2-7; d_gene: TRBD1; v_gene: TRBV6-6; abundance: NA; CDR3aa: CASSPGQGAYEQYF; CDR3nt: TGTGCCAGCAGTCCTGGACAGGGGGCCTACGAGCAGTACTTC
j_gene: TRBJ1-1; d_gene: TRBD1; v_gene: TRBV19; abundance: NA; CDR3aa: CATGQGIGNTEAFF; CDR3nt: TGTGCCACGGGACAGGGGATAGGGAACACTGAAGCTTTCTTT
j_gene: TRBJ2-7; d_gene: NA; v_gene: TRBV5-8; abundance: NA; CDR3aa: CASSSRLSYEQYF; CDR3nt: TGTGCCAGCAGCTCAAGACTTTCCTACGAGCAGTACTTC
j_gene: TRBJ2-3; d_gene: NA; v_gene: TRBV6-5; abundance: NA; CDR3aa: CASSYSSSGLTDTQYF; CDR3nt: TGTGCCAGCAGTTACTCGAGCAGCGGACTCACAGATACGCAGTATTTT
j_gene: TRBJ1-1; d_gene: NA; v_gene: TRBV6-6; abundance: once; CDR3aa: CASSYRSRTEAFF; CDR3nt: TGTGCCAGCAGTTACCGTTCTAGGACTGAAGCTTTCTTT
j_gene: TRBJ1-4; d_gene: TRBD1; v_gene: TRBV25-1; abundance: NA; CDR3aa: CATTFPGGDEKLFF; CDR3nt: TGTGCCACAACATTCCCAGGGGGCGATGAAAAACTGTTTTTT
j_gene: TRBJ1-1; d_gene: NA; v_gene: TRBV5-6; abundance: NA; CDR3aa: CASSSQRGVDTEAFF; CDR3nt: TGTGCCAGCAGCTCTCAACGGGGGGTAGACACTGAAGCTTTCTTT
j_gene: TRBJ1-5; d_gene: TRBD1; v_gene: TRBV27; abundance: NA; CDR3aa: CASRATGANQPQHF; CDR3nt: TGTGCCAGCAGGGCGACAGGGGCAAATCAGCCCCAGCATTTT
j_gene: TRBJ2-6; d_gene: NA; v_gene: TRBV10-1; abundance: NA; CDR3aa: CASSAASIAQSRANVLTF; CDR3nt: TGCGCCAGCAGTGCTGCGTCGATCGCACAAAGTCGGGCCAACGTCCTGACTTTC
j_gene: TRBJ1-2; d_gene: TRBD1; v_gene: TRBV28; abundance: once; CDR3aa: CASSTSPTGESGYTF; CDR3nt: TGTGCCAGCAGTACCTCCCCTACAGGGGAAAGTGGCTACACCTTC
j_gene: TRBJ2-7; d_gene: TRBD1; v_gene: TRBV30; abundance: NA; CDR3aa: CAWSVGTGTVEQYF; CDR3nt: TGTGCCTGGAGTGTAGGGACAGGGACCGTCGAGCAGTACTTC
j_gene: TRBJ1-5; d_gene: TRBD1; v_gene: TRBV28; abundance: NA; CDR3aa: CASRPGTGGGQPQHF; CDR3nt: TGTGCCAGCAGACCGGGGACAGGGGGCGGTCAGCCCCAGCATTTT
j_gene: TRBJ2-3; d_gene: NA; v_gene: TRBV6-4; abundance: few; CDR3aa: CASSDGSTDTQYF; CDR3nt: TGTGCCAGCAGTGACGGGAGCACAGATACGCAGTATTTT
j_gene: TRBJ1-5; d_gene: NA; v_gene: TRBV11-2; abundance: NA; CDR3aa: CASTTSRPAAQHF; CDR3nt: TGTGCCAGCACCACCTCTCGGCCAGCAGCCCAGCATTTT
j_gene: TRBJ2-7; d_gene: TRBD1; v_gene: TRBV6-5; abundance: NA; CDR3aa: CASRTGGKRYF; CDR3nt: TGTGCCAGCAGGACAGGGGGAAAGCGGTACTTC
j_gene: TRBJ2-5; d_gene: TRBD1; v_gene: TRBV25-1; abundance: NA; CDR3aa: CASGAIPQDRGSQETQYF; CDR3nt: TGTGCCAGCGGAGCGATCCCCCAGGACAGGGGTTCCCAAGAGACCCAGTACTTC
j_gene: TRBJ2-5; d_gene: TRBD2; v_gene: TRBV30; abundance: NA; CDR3aa: CAWSPGLAGGETQYF; CDR3nt: TGTGCCTGGAGCCCGGGACTAGCGGGAGGAGAGACCCAGTACTTC
j_gene: TRBJ1-2; d_gene: NA; v_gene: TRBV6-5; abundance: NA; CDR3aa: CASSRTANYGYTF; CDR3nt: TGTGCCAGCAGCCGGACGGCGAACTATGGCTACACCTTC
j_gene: TRBJ1-2; d_gene: NA; v_gene: TRBV4-1; abundance: NA; CDR3aa: CASSQEENYGYTF; CDR3nt: TGCGCCAGCAGCCAAGAGGAGAACTATGGCTACACCTTC
j_gene: TRBJ2-7; d_gene: NA; v_gene: TRBV10-3; abundance: NA; CDR3aa: CAISAGMTEGYEQYF; CDR3nt: TGTGCCATCAGTGCAGGGATGACGGAGGGCTACGAGCAGTACTTC
j_gene: TRBJ2-7; d_gene: NA; v_gene: TRBV5-6; abundance: NA; CDR3aa: CASSLGGYSYEQYF; CDR3nt: TGTGCCAGCAGCCTTGGAGGTTACTCCTACGAGCAGTACTTC
j_gene: TRBJ2-1; d_gene: NA; v_gene: TRBV11-3; abundance: NA; CDR3aa: CASSLAPSHYNEQFF; CDR3nt: TGTGCCAGCAGCTTAGCTCCCTCCCACTACAATGAGCAGTTCTTC
j_gene: TRBJ2-7; d_gene: TRBD1; v_gene: TRBV18; abundance: NA; CDR3aa: CASSPSDRILNYEQYF; CDR3nt: TGTGCCAGCTCACCATCGGACAGGATCTTAAACTACGAGCAGTACTTC
j_gene: TRBJ2-1; d_gene: NA; v_gene: TRBV5-3; abundance: NA; CDR3aa: CARSLVTAPTESGSYNEQFF; CDR3nt: TGTGCCAGAAGCTTGGTAACCGCACCGACTGAGAGCGGCTCCTACAATGAGCAGTTCTTC
j_gene: TRBJ1-5; d_gene: TRBD1; v_gene: TRBV5-1; abundance: NA; CDR3aa: CASSWTGGKQPQHF; CDR3nt: TGCGCCAGCAGCTGGACAGGGGGTAAACAGCCCCAGCATTTT
j_gene: TRBJ2-7; d_gene: TRBD1; v_gene: TRBV19; abundance: NA; CDR3aa: CASSMGQGSDEQYF; CDR3nt: TGTGCCAGTAGTATGGGACAGGGGAGTGACGAGCAGTACTTC
j_gene: TRBJ2-3; d_gene: TRBD2; v_gene: TRBV6-6; abundance: NA; CDR3aa: CASSKAGGTDTQYF; CDR3nt: TGTGCCAGCAGTAAAGCGGGAGGTACCGATACGCAGTATTTT
j_gene: TRBJ2-1; d_gene: NA; v_gene: TRBV5-1; abundance: NA; CDR3aa: CASSFGGASEQFF; CDR3nt: TGCGCCAGCAGCTTTGGAGGTGCGAGTGAGCAGTTCTTC
j_gene: TRBJ2-6; d_gene: NA; v_gene: TRBV19; abundance: NA; CDR3aa: CASSIGGPSGANVLTF; CDR3nt: TGTGCCAGTAGTATTGGGGGCCCGTCTGGGGCCAACGTCCTGACTTTC
j_gene: TRBJ2-1; d_gene: TRBD2; v_gene: TRBV6-5; abundance: NA; CDR3aa: CASSPSGSSSNEQFF; CDR3nt: TGTGCCAGCAGCCCAAGCGGGAGCTCTAGCAATGAGCAGTTCTTC
j_gene: TRBJ1-2; d_gene: NA; v_gene: TRBV4-2; abundance: NA; CDR3aa: CASSQIGAVAYGYTF; CDR3nt: TGTGCCAGCAGCCAAATAGGGGCCGTCGCCTATGGCTACACCTTC
j_gene: TRBJ1-1; d_gene: NA; v_gene: TRBV28; abundance: NA; CDR3aa: CASSLWTGNTEAFF; CDR3nt: TGTGCCAGCAGTTTATGGACAGGGAACACTGAAGCTTTCTTT
j_gene: TRBJ2-5; d_gene: NA; v_gene: TRBV19; abundance: NA; CDR3aa: CASSMGRGAGTQYF; CDR3nt: TGTGCCAGTAGTATGGGCAGGGGCGCTGGGACCCAGTACTTC
j_gene: TRBJ2-5; d_gene: NA; v_gene: TRBV19; abundance: large; CDR3aa: CASRTNPTGPLDF; CDR3nt: TGTGCCAGTAGGACTAATCCCACAGGACCCTTAGACTTC
j_gene: TRBJ2-7; d_gene: NA; v_gene: TRBV6-5; abundance: once; CDR3aa: CASTVVGGGDYEQYF; CDR3nt: TGTGCCAGCACGGTGGTGGGAGGGGGAGACTACGAGCAGTACTTC
j_gene: TRBJ2-3; d_gene: TRBD1; v_gene: TRBV15; abundance: NA; CDR3aa: CATSYPGTGGIDTQYF; CDR3nt: TGTGCCACCAGTTACCCCGGGACAGGGGGCATAGATACGCAGTATTTT
j_gene: TRBJ1-4; d_gene: TRBD1; v_gene: TRBV18; abundance: NA; CDR3aa: CASSGQGATNEKLFF; CDR3nt: TGTGCCAGCTCAGGACAGGGGGCGACTAATGAAAAACTGTTTTTT
j_gene: TRBJ2-3; d_gene: NA; v_gene: TRBV30; abundance: NA; CDR3aa: CAWSVGLDTQYF; CDR3nt: TGTGCCTGGAGTGTAGGGCTGGATACGCAGTATTTT
j_gene: TRBJ2-1; d_gene: TRBD2; v_gene: TRBV28; abundance: once; CDR3aa: CASRDLSGSAYNEQFF; CDR3nt: TGTGCCAGCAGGGACCTTAGCGGGAGTGCCTACAATGAGCAGTTCTTC
j_gene: TRBJ1-5; d_gene: NA; v_gene: TRBV7-6; abundance: NA; CDR3aa: CASSSHSNQPQHF; CDR3nt: TGTGCCAGCAGCTCCCACAGCAATCAGCCCCAGCATTTT